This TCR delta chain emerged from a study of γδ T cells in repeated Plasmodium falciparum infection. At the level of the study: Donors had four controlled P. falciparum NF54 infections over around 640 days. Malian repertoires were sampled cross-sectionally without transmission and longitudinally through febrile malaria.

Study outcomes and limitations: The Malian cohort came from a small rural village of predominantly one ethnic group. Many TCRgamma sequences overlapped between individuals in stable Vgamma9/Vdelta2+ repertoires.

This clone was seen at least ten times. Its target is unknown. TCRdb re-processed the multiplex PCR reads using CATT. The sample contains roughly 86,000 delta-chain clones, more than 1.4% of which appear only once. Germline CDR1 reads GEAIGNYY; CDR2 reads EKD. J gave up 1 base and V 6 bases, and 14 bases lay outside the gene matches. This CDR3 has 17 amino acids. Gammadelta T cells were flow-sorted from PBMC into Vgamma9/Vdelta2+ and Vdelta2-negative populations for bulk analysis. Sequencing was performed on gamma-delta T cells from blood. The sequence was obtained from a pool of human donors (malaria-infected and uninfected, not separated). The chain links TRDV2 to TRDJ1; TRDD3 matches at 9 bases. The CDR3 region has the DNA TGTGCCTGTAGTTTGCTGGGGGATCCCGGGATCACCGATAAACTCATCTTT. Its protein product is CACSLLGDPGITDKLIF.